Listed below are T cell receptor beta chains from one sample, sequenced in a study of blood T cell repertoires in COVID-19. The repertoire was sequenced with immunoSEQ multiplex PCR; TCRdb's copy has only in-frame clones and lacks some. The sample has more than 200,000 clones; about nine tenths are singletons. The sample comprised peripheral blood. The origin of the receptors is a man younger than 45 with COVID-19, enrolled during active disease. Both conserved end residues are trimmed from each CDR3. The D gene is left open where the match is weak. Where a row states a size, it is once, few, many or the class of an expanded clone; other rows omit it.

TRBV12-5 | TRBD1 | NA | ASGLVLRGLGSNQPQH
TRBV5-1 | TRBD1 | NA | ASSLVGTGYNTEAF
TRBV5-1 | NA | NA | ASSPGLTDWGEKLF
TRBV6-2/TRBV6-3 | NA | NA | ASSYYSSNQPQH
TRBV5-1 | TRBD2 | NA | ASSPRTSGASYEQY
TRBV4-1 | NA | NA | ASSQDGAGKAKNIQY
TRBV6-6 | NA | NA | ASSPNYGYT
TRBV2 | TRBD1 | NA | ASSVDRSGRTEAF
TRBV4-1 | NA | NA | ASSQDREFYNEQF
TRBV11-2 | NA | NA | ASSSLMVGLLTTYEQY
TRBV29-1 | TRBD2 | NA | SVEGGGEQY
TRBV9 | NA | NA | ASSTRGSTNEKLF
TRBV10-3 | NA | NA | AISPGPYGYT
TRBV5-8 | NA | once | ASSLEGRGFYNEQF
TRBV27 | TRBD2 | NA | ASTPGSKAGVKF
TRBV19 | NA | NA | ASSIGATGHYGYT
TRBV6-5 | NA | NA | ASTPARGYGYT
TRBV18 | NA | NA | ASSPTRGQTSVHYGYT
TRBV5-1 | NA | NA | ASSLDFLEQY
TRBV28 | TRBD1 | NA | ASSSGQNYEQY
TRBV9 | TRBD1 | NA | ASSVVRTGNTEAF
TRBV5-1 | TRBD1 | NA | ASSSWTGEALEQY
TRBV11-2 | NA | NA | ASSEGQGTWAF